The sequence of this T cell receptor (beta chain) was determined in a study of vaccination and CD4 T cells after COVID-19 (dated 2022 in TCRdb). Notes on the research overall: SARS-CoV-2 positivity had been established in the convalescent patients by nasal swab PCR, and mild disease was recorded in eight to ten of these patients and severe disease in one. The convalescent cohort included six males and four females, with two Hispanic individuals, seven Caucasians, two Asians and one multiracial person. Each participant got two doses of either the Pfizer-BioNTech BNT162b2 vaccine (n=8) or the Moderna mRNA-1273 vaccine (n=2). Post-COVID blood samples from convalescent patients were collected a median of approximately 100 days after diagnosis, with a range of 35 to 161 days. Post-vaccine blood samples were taken a median of roughly 75 days after the second vaccine dose, with a range of about 13 to 250 days. Overlapping spike peptide pools from SARS-CoV-2 and from the common cold coronaviruses HCoV-NL63, HCoV-OC43 and HCoV-229E were used as culture stimuli. In control cultures, a CEFX viral epitope pool was used as positive control, an HIV-1 Nef peptide pool was used as negative control, or no peptide was added. In about 11 COVID-19 convalescent patients and a few infection-naive healthy vaccine recipients, the spike-specific CD4+ TCR repertoire before mRNA vaccination was compared with the repertoire after mRNA vaccination.

The CDR3 numbers 15 residues from cysteine through phenylalanine. The CDR3 DNA has 45 bases and is translated from base 1. The germline V gene specifies ENHRY as CDR1 and SYGVKD as CDR2. Trimming removed 2 bases from V and 0 bases from J; the gene matches leave 1 base unexplained. In light of the paper, this sample's treatment or condition label describes: roughly 11-day PBMC culture with coronavirus spike peptide pools or control peptides (ViraFEST assay). To expand antigen-specific T cells with peptide pools and then pick out the expanded clonotypes through TCR sequencing, the study relied on the ViraFEST assay. The convalescent patients' positive SARS-CoV-2 PCR tests were from March to December 2020, which was before the Alpha, Beta and Delta variants emerged in the United States. PBMCs were cultured at around 2 million per well in IMDM supplemented with approximately 5% human AB serum and around 10 IU/ml IL-2, with about 11 ug/ml peptide pools added. On days 3 and 7, half of the culture medium was replaced with fresh IL-2-containing medium. After approximately 11 days of culture, CD4+ T cells were isolated by negative selection with the EasySep CD4+ T cell isolation kit. PBMCs were separated from whole blood using Ficoll-Paque Plus gradient centrifugation and then either used fresh or cryopreserved at -140C. Triplicate wells were generally used for each culture condition.

The library was produced with PCR. TCR sequencing of DNA from cultured CD4+ T cells used the Oncomine TCR Beta short-read assay at the Johns Hopkins FTIC core. The QIAamp micro DNA kit was used to extract genomic DNA from the cultured CD4+ T cells. Oncomine TCR Beta libraries from cultured CD4+ T cells were pooled using unique dual indexes and sequenced on an Illumina iSeq 100. The original methods were these. Non-productive sequences were filtered out, and CDR3s that did not start with C, did not end with F or W, or were shorter than 7 amino acids were discarded. The MANAFEST web application identified antigen-specific clonotypes by comparing peptide-stimulated wells against reference wells and other culture wells. For a clone to be called positive, the clone needed an FDR below 0.05, an odds ratio above 5, and a productive frequency above 0.1% in at least two of three replicate wells. Clonotypes that were significantly expanded in both SARS-CoV-2 spike wells and at least one common cold coronavirus spike condition were defined as cross-reactive. Levenshtein distances (stringdist) and unrooted phylogenetic trees (ape) in R version 3.6.1 were used to assess CDR3 homology. TCRdb reanalyzed the raw reads on its own, using fastp at Q25 for trimming and MiXCR for clone calling, and kept in-frame beta chains. Under each unique CDR3 protein, matching rows form one entry showing the most common genes and DNA. What appears here as the V and J calls and clone size reflects TCRdb's work, not the paper's. The sample table records 13,000 to 15,000 distinct CDR3 sequences; around 30% of these occur just once. The leading ten clones occupy under 20% of the sample.

Note on this clonotype: This receptor's antigen is unknown. It has no much larger one-base neighbor in the sample; base qualities were not kept.

Broad study findings and their caveats: In convalescent patients, a median around 90% of post-vaccine SARS-CoV-2-reactive clones were detected only after vaccination, and vaccine-specific priming was suggested by this finding. Although the median number of SARS-CoV-2-reactive clonotypes went up from 21 after infection to 35 to 40 after vaccination, the increase was not significant. Of the vaccine-specific clones in convalescent patients, 304 of 307, or nearly all, reacted only to SARS-CoV-2 spike and did not cross-react with common cold coronaviruses. The study included relatively few convalescent patients and did not analyze early timepoints after natural infection.

Sequenced input: cultured CD4+ T cells from blood. The clonotype was recovered from a human donor with COVID-19. The V and J genes are TRBV10-3 and TRBJ2-3, with 8 central nucleotides matching TRBD2. In nucleotide form, the sequence is TGTGCCATCAGTGAGCGGGGGGGGAGCACAGATACGCAGTATTTT. This yields the protein CAISERGGSTDTQYF.